These T cell receptor beta chains were read from a single sample in a study of cytomegalovirus exposure and HLA in healthy donors. Produced via immunoSEQ multiplex PCR; TCRdb's table is partial and in-frame only. This table has 90,000 to 120,000 clones, roughly 80% appearing once. Source material: PBMCs. The source of these receptors is a young man in good health and CMV-seronegative. Each CDR3 is given with its conserved first and last residue. D genes are given only for firm matches. A row's size may be missing; if present it is once, few, many or a size class.

cdr3_aa cdr3_nt j_call clone_size d_call v_call
CASSLVAGRTGDTQYF TGTGCCAGCAGCTTAGTAGCGGGGAGGACGGGAGATACGCAGTATTTT TRBJ2-3 - TRBD2 TRBV7-2
CASSLGRFNTEAFF TGCGCCAGCAGCTTGGGGCGGTTCAACACTGAAGCTTTCTTT TRBJ1-1 - - TRBV5-1
CASSQVLLDYEQYF TGCGCCAGCAGCCAAGTTTTACTAGATTACGAGCAGTACTTC TRBJ2-7 - - TRBV4-1
CASRPGQSYEQYF TGTGCCAGCAGACCCGGACAGAGCTACGAGCAGTACTTC TRBJ2-7 - - TRBV7-9
CASRPGQSNEKLFF TGTGCCAGCAGGCCGGGACAGAGTAATGAAAAACTGTTTTTT TRBJ1-4 - TRBD1 TRBV2
CASSAGQDYTEAFF TGTGCCAGCAGTGCGGGACAGGATTACACTGAAGCTTTCTTT TRBJ1-1 many TRBD1 TRBV6-4
CASSLEAQPQHF TGTGCCAGCAGCTTAGAAGCTCAGCCCCAGCATTTT TRBJ1-5 - - TRBV7-2
CATSRDRSGDEQYF TGTGCCACCAGCAGAGATAGATCGGGGGACGAGCAGTACTTC TRBJ2-7 - - TRBV15
CASSPPGQQFYEQYF TGTGCCAGCAGCCCACCTGGACAGCAATTTTACGAGCAGTACTTC TRBJ2-7 - - TRBV7-6
CASKQGDVGGYTF TGTGCCAGCAAACAGGGGGATGTCGGCGGCTACACCTTC TRBJ1-2 - TRBD1 TRBV6-5
CASSVSGNTIYF TGTGCCAGCAGCGTATCAGGAAACACCATATATTTT TRBJ1-3 - - TRBV9
CSVGSGVDHNEQFF TGCAGCGTGGGGTCGGGGGTTGATCACAATGAGCAGTTCTTC TRBJ2-1 - - TRBV29-1
CASSHPDFKNEQFF TGCGCCAGCAGCCACCCCGACTTTAAAAATGAGCAGTTCTTC TRBJ2-1 - - TRBV4-1
CASSPQTSGSYEQYF TGTGCCAGCAGCCCTCAGACTAGCGGGAGTTACGAGCAGTACTTC TRBJ2-7 - TRBD2 TRBV4-2
CASSPSGVGSYEQYF TGTGCCAGCAGTCCTAGCGGGGTGGGCTCCTACGAGCAGTACTTC TRBJ2-7 - TRBD2 TRBV28
CAWLTGGNTGELFF TGTGCCTGGCTTACAGGGGGGAACACCGGGGAGCTGTTTTTT TRBJ2-2 - TRBD1 TRBV30
CASSGGAGTGYGYTF TGTGCCAGCAGCGGGGGAGCCGGGACAGGGTATGGCTACACCTTC TRBJ1-2 - TRBD1 TRBV9
CSAPGTDEAFF TGCAGTGCCCCCGGGACTGACGAAGCTTTCTTT TRBJ1-1 - - TRBV20-1
CASSQDQGLAGVGAKNIQYF TGCGCCAGCAGCCAAGATCAGGGACTAGCGGGAGTAGGCGCCAAAAACATTCAGTACTTC TRBJ2-4 - TRBD2 TRBV4-1
CASSQAGGLNTEAFF TGCGCCAGCAGCCAAGCAGGGGGCCTCAACACTGAAGCTTTCTTT TRBJ1-1 few TRBD1 TRBV4-1
CASSYSLRYGYTF TGTGCCAGCAGTTACAGCCTGAGATATGGCTACACCTTC TRBJ1-2 - - TRBV6-5
CASSPGTSGSREQYF TGTGCCAGCAGCCCTGGGACTAGCGGGAGCAGGGAGCAGTACTTC TRBJ2-7 - TRBD2 TRBV9
CSVESGGADGYTF TGCAGCGTTGAATCAGGGGGCGCAGATGGCTACACCTTC TRBJ1-2 - TRBD1 TRBV29-1
CSVRQGRDTGELFF TGCAGCGTCCGACAGGGGAGGGACACCGGGGAGCTGTTTTTT TRBJ2-2 few - TRBV29-1
CASSTQGAGQPQHF TGTGCCAGCAGTACCCAGGGGGCAGGGCAGCCCCAGCATTTT TRBJ1-5 - TRBD1 TRBV6-6
CASSYSGDQPQHF TGTGCCAGCAGTTACTCAGGGGATCAGCCCCAGCATTTT TRBJ1-5 - - TRBV6-6
CSGREVDTQYF TGCAGCGGTAGGGAGGTCGATACGCAGTATTTT TRBJ2-3 - - TRBV29-1
CASRSTSGSSNEQFF TGTGCCAGCAGATCGACTAGCGGGAGCAGCAATGAGCAGTTCTTC TRBJ2-1 few TRBD2 TRBV6-4
CASSQDRGRAEDTQYF TGCGCCAGCAGCCAAGATCGGGGGAGGGCTGAAGATACGCAGTATTTT TRBJ2-3 - TRBD2 TRBV4-1
CASSLSFRQALHNSYNEQFF TGTGCCAGCAGTTTATCTTTCCGCCAGGCTCTACATAACTCCTACAATGAGCAGTTCTTC TRBJ2-1 - - TRBV28
CAWSATRTGSSGNTIYF TGTGCCTGGAGTGCAACTCGGACAGGCTCCTCTGGAAACACCATATATTTT TRBJ1-3 - TRBD1 TRBV30
CSAGTSGARHF TGCAGCGCCGGGACTAGCGGAGCGCGGCACTTC TRBJ2-7 - TRBD2 TRBV29-1
CASSEGTIFNQPQHF TGTGCCAGCAGCGAGGGGACAATTTTCAATCAGCCCCAGCATTTT TRBJ1-5 once - TRBV6-1
CASSDVGAGTDTQYF TGCGCCAGCAGTGATGTGGGGGCCGGCACAGATACGCAGTATTTT TRBJ2-3 - - TRBV10-1
CASSPYGANVLTF TGTGCCAGTAGTCCCTATGGGGCCAACGTCCTGACTTTC TRBJ2-6 - - TRBV19
CASSAGPGAAPGVVYF TGTGCCAGCAGCGCAGGACCGGGAGCGGCTCCGGGTGTAGTGTACTTC TRBJ2-7 - - TRBV13
CASDFAGGTDTQYF TGCGCCAGCGACTTTGCGGGGGGCACAGATACGCAGTATTTT TRBJ2-3 - TRBD2 TRBV10-2
CASSMGLEGNEQFF TGCGCCAGCAGCATGGGACTGGAGGGCAATGAGCAGTTCTTC TRBJ2-1 - - TRBV5-1
CASSPETGTEAFF TGTGCCAGCAGCCCCGAAACAGGGACTGAAGCTTTCTTT TRBJ1-1 - - TRBV9
CASSPGTDNQPQHF TGTGCCAGCAGCCCCGGGACAGACAATCAGCCCCAGCATTTT TRBJ1-5 once TRBD1 TRBV7-6
CASSYIQGVNEQFF TGTGCCAGCAGCTATATTCAGGGGGTCAATGAGCAGTTCTTC TRBJ2-1 - TRBD1 TRBV11-2
CASSLVRTGGSPAFF TGTGCCAGCAGTTTAGTCCGAACAGGCGGGAGTCCAGCTTTCTTT TRBJ1-1 once - TRBV28
CASSLGPSGTGLSGNTIYF TGCGCCAGCAGCTTGGGCCCCTCCGGGACAGGACTCTCTGGAAACACCATATATTTT TRBJ1-3 - TRBD1 TRBV5-1